The sequence of this T cell receptor beta chain was determined in a study of T cell changes during pregnancy in multiple sclerosis. The sample holds one count of this clone. With V trimmed by 3 bases and J by 5 bases, 0 bases remained unmatched. CDR3 length equals 14 residues. CDR1 is SGHAT, CDR2 FQDESV, per germline (reference sequence). The repertoire was sequenced with immunoSEQ multiplex PCR; TCRdb's copy has only in-frame clones and lacks some. The data hold tens of thousands of clones, with 94% observed a single time. The material was CD4+ T cells from peripheral blood mononuclear cells, obtained in the second trimester of pregnancy. The receptor comes from a female donor with multiple sclerosis, enrolled in a pregnancy study. The V and J genes are TRBV11-1 and TRBJ2-1; TRBD2 matches at 11 bases. The CDR3 region has the DNA TGTGCCAGCAGCTTGACTAGCGGGAACAATGAGCAGTTCTTC. Its translation is CASSLTSGNNEQFF.